This T cell receptor (beta chain) was identified during a study of blood T cell repertoires in COVID-19. For the study at large: The United States, Italy and Spain were the sources of the acute and convalescent COVID-19 samples.

Profiled with immunoSEQ multiplex PCR; TCRdb holds only in-frame clones, not every one. The sample records 120,000 or so clones, around 87% being singletons. V shed 1 base and J 4 bases; nucleotides not matched to a gene: 2. Germline V lookup: CDR1 SGHTA, CDR2 FQGNSA. CDR3 length: 15 residues. V usage is TRBV7-2 and J usage is TRBJ1-1, with 11 bases aligning to TRBD1. The sample consisted of peripheral blood. This clonotype originated in a man aged 45 to 65 with acute or convalescent COVID-19. In DNA form, the CDR3 reads TGTGCCAGCAGCTTAGTTGGACAGGGGGCCACTGAAGCTTTCTTT. It translates to CASSLVGQGATEAFF.